This T cell receptor beta chain was identified in a study of spatial heterogeneity in lung cancer. On the study more broadly: Detection consistently yielded more beta chains than alpha chains.

On each TCR cDNA molecule, a unique molecular identifier was present. One entry per CDR3 protein results from TCRdb running MiXCR on the 5' RACE reads. The table shows 22,000 or so distinct CDR3 sequences, with about 4.3% occurring only once. The sample holds many counts of this clonotype. Its antigen is currently unknown. The length of the CDR3 is 12 residues. V lost 6 bases and J lost 11, with 14 bases in between. Per the germline V gene, CDR1 is DFQATT and CDR2 is SNEGSKA (reference sequence). Study-wide results and caveats: There were more appearances of ubiquitous expanded tumor TCRs in blood at resection than at follow-up.

As for time point: sample taken at primary tumor resection. Frozen PBMC, nontumor lung or tumor provided whole RNA, which was sequenced unsorted. The donors were 65 to 85 patients with non-small cell lung cancer that was early-stage and untreated. This clonotype was obtained from a male donor with early-stage non-small cell lung cancer. The rearrangement joins TRBV20-1 to TRBJ1-6, with D tentatively TRBD1 (6 bases). The sequencing here drew on PBMCs, taken at surgery. CDR3 sequence (DNA): TGCAGTGCAAACAGGGACGTCCCACCCCTCCACTTT. Residues: CSANRDVPPLHF.